This paragraph reports one TCR beta chain. This clone was seen only once. Its antigen target is currently unknown. Qualities for individual bases were not recorded, and no much larger clone is one base off. Trimming takes 3 bases from V and 7 bases from J, and the germline ends sit 12 bases apart. CDR1 and CDR2 (LNHDA, SQIVND) derive from the germline V gene (reference sequence). Measured from the cysteine to the phenylalanine, the CDR3 is 14 residues long. The only DNA kept is the CDR3, 42 bases in frame from the first base. This specimen comes from a study of blood T cell repertoires in COVID-19 (dated by TCRdb to the early 2020s). With regard to the full study: Samples covering the acute and convalescent phases of COVID-19 were provided by collaborators in the United States, Italy and Spain. The material from the prospective study consisted of cDNA or gDNA derived from T cells, B-cell-depleted T cells, or PBMCs. The sample metadata nearly always contained a de-identified subject ID, COVID-19 status, age in years and sex. Where available, HLA class I and class II types were obtained from metadata supplied by the sample provider rather than from assay-based typing. Deeply sampled blood TCRbeta repertoires from subjects exposed to, actively infected with, or recovered from COVID-19 were included in the dataset. Samples were obtained from the ongoing ImmuneRACE study (first 160 participants) and from 1,000 to 1,500 subjects provided by 6 global collaborators. The repertoires were released in a freely available public database meant as a resource for research on the immune response to SARS-CoV-2.

TCRbeta CDR3 regions were amplified from genomic DNA using the immunoSEQ Assay, a bias-controlled multiplex PCR. As for how the authors treated the data: Within the assay, amplification of reference gene primers was used to estimate how many nucleated cells each sample contained. To quantify the absolute abundance of each unique TCRbeta CDR3 rearrangement, sequence reads were collapsed and filtered. Productive Simpson clonality was computed per sample as the square root of Simpson's diversity index over productive rearrangements. This is the immuneACCESS table as TCRdb keeps it, with only in-frame sequences that have V and J called. A part of the clones is gone; compared with another copy, unresolved V genes explain less than half, and the rest is unexplained. That table supplies the V and J calls and clone size; D and trimming were determined from the DNA. Recorded for this sample are some 390,000 clones; 85% to 90% of them occurred a single time. The ten largest account for 3% of the sample.

The research as a whole found: Clinical and demographic metadata were provided uncurated, with the amount varying by source and participant.

Whole blood was collected in K2EDTA tubes by collaborating institutions according to the institutions' own protocols. Collaborator samples were shipped for TCRbeta analysis as frozen whole blood, isolated PBMCs, or DNA extracted from either sample type. The receptor was derived from a human donor in a cohort sampled during active COVID-19. Sequences were obtained from peripheral blood. The rearranged segments are TRBV19 and TRBJ1-4, and the D gene may be TRBD1, 6 bases matching. At the DNA level, the sequence is TGTGCCAGTAGTATCGGCCGGGACACTGAAAAACTGTTTTTT. Its protein is CASSIGRDTEKLFF.